This TCR beta chain appears in the sequencing data of a study of T cell changes during pregnancy in multiple sclerosis. The CDR3 sequence is 12 residues long. Germline V gives CDR1 MNHNS, CDR2 SASEGT. V was shortened by 3 bases and J by 10 bases, with 10 bases between the two germline ends. Assay: immunoSEQ multiplex PCR; the TCRdb copy retains only in-frame clones and omits some. The data contain 85,000 to 130,000 clones, about nine tenths of them singletons. The chain carries TRBV6-1 and TRBJ2-1; D not certain. This clonotype was obtained from a female donor with multiple sclerosis, enrolled in a pregnancy study. Sequences were derived from peripheral blood, sampled after pregnancy. The CDR3 reads CASSDKLGEQFF. The CDR3 DNA sequence: TGTGCCAGCAGTGACAAGCTAGGCGAGCAGTTCTTC.